This TCR beta chain stems from a study of blood T cell repertoires in COVID-19. Background on the study: Whether acute or convalescent, the COVID-19 samples came from the United States, Italy and Spain. From T cells, B-cell-depleted T cells, or PBMCs came the material, which was cDNA or gDNA.

V was trimmed by 4 bases and J by 4 bases, leaving 18 bases between them. The CDR3 spans 15 residues. From germline, CDR1 is GTSNPN and CDR2 SVGIG (reference sequence). While infection was still active, Seattle patients were enrolled and then followed longitudinally. This clone appeared once. Authors' analysis steps: Amplification from reference gene primers served as the basis for estimated nucleated cell counts. Using immunoSEQ multiplex PCR, the repertoire was profiled, and TCRdb retains in-frame clones only, with some absent. That table furnishes V, J and clone size, whereas the DNA furnished D and trimming. There are some 250,000 clones in the sample; approximately 87% occur only once, and roughly 12% lies in the top ten.

V usage is TRBV30 and J usage is TRBJ2-3; D is unclear. The sequence was obtained from a woman in her 30s with COVID-19, enrolled during active disease. Sequencing was carried out using peripheral blood. CDR3 residues: CAWTPGPLGADTQYF. CDR3 sequence (DNA): TGTGCCTGGACCCCCGGCCCCCTGGGCGCAGATACGCAGTATTTT. Together with reference TRBV30 and TRBJ2-3, the CDR3 gives the full variable domain: SQTIHQWPATLVQPVGSPLSLECTVEGTSNPNLYWYRQAAGRGLQLLFYSVGIGQISSEVPQNLSASRPQDRQFILSSKKLLLSDSGFYLCAWTPGPLGADTQYFGPGTRLTVL.